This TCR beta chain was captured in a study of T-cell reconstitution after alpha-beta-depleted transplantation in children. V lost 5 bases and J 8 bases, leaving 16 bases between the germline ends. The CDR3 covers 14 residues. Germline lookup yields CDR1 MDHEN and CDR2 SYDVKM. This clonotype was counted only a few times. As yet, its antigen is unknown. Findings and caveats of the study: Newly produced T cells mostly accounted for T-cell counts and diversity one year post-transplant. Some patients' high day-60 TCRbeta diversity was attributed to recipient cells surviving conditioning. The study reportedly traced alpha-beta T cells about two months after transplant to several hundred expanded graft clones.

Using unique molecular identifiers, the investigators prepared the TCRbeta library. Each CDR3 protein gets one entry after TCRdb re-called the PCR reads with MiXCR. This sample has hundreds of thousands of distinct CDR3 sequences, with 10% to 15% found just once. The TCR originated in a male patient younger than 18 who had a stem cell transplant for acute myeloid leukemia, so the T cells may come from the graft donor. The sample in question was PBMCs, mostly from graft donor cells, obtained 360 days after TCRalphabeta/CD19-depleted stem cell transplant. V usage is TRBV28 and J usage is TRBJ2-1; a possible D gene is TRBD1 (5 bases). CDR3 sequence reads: CASSDPQGIDEQFF. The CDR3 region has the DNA TGTGCCAGCAGTGATCCCCAGGGCATCGATGAGCAGTTCTTC.